The rows below give T cell receptor beta chains drawn from one sample of a study of cytomegalovirus exposure and HLA in healthy donors. Clones were sequenced by immunoSEQ multiplex PCR, and TCRdb holds only the in-frame ones, with some missing. The sample has some 180,000 clones, roughly 9.4% seen once. The specimen was PBMCs. The receptors here all came from a woman between 25 and 40 years old in good health and CMV-seropositive. CDR3s include the opening cysteine and the closing phenylalanine or tryptophan. The D gene is left open where the match is weak. Some rows mark clone size as missing; the rest say once, few, many or name a class of expanded clone.

j_call d_call v_call clone_size cdr3_aa cdr3_nt
TRBJ2-7 . TRBV7-9 . CASSLTPWGRLPYEQYF TGTGCCAGCAGCTTAACCCCCTGGGGGCGTCTCCCCTACGAGCAGTACTTC
TRBJ2-1 TRBD1 TRBV7-6 few CASSTRTGKIYNEQFF TGTGCCAGCAGTACCCGGACAGGGAAAATCTACAATGAGCAGTTCTTC
TRBJ1-2 TRBD1 TRBV7-9 . CASSLAGTGGSGYTF TGTGCCAGCAGCTTAGCGGGGACAGGGGGCAGTGGCTACACCTTC
TRBJ1-1 TRBD1 TRBV7-8 . CASSSGQGARAFF TGTGCCAGCAGCTCCGGACAGGGGGCGAGGGCTTTCTTT
TRBJ1-1 TRBD1 TRBV5-1 . CASSPGQGVMNTEAFF TGCGCCAGCAGCCCGGGACAGGGGGTTATGAACACTGAAGCTTTCTTT
TRBJ2-7 TRBD2 TRBV5-1 . CASSMAGAGGEQYF TGCGCCAGCAGTATGGCGGGAGCGGGAGGGGAGCAGTACTTC
TRBJ2-5 TRBD2 TRBV4-1 . CASSQTFGLAGQETQYF TGCGCCAGCAGCCAAACTTTCGGACTAGCGGGACAAGAGACCCAGTACTTC
TRBJ1-5 . TRBV28 few CASSSGNSWPQHF TGTGCCAGCAGTTCGGGGAATTCATGGCCCCAGCATTTT
TRBJ1-5 TRBD1 TRBV10-2 few CASRTRQGANQPQHF TGCGCCAGCAGAACCCGACAGGGGGCTAATCAGCCCCAGCATTTT
TRBJ2-1 TRBD2 TRBV11-1 . CASSLASGRPKGEQFF TGTGCCAGCAGCTTGGCTAGCGGGAGACCAAAGGGTGAGCAGTTCTTC
TRBJ2-7 TRBD2 TRBV10-2 . CASMTLAFEQYF TGCGCCAGCATGACACTAGCGTTCGAGCAGTACTTC
TRBJ2-5 . TRBV2 few CASSDSFETQYF TGTGCCAGCAGTGACAGTTTCGAGACCCAGTACTTC
TRBJ2-1 TRBD2 TRBV27 . CASSSTRGGRRIEQFF TGTGCCAGCAGTTCCACCCGCGGCGGGAGAAGGATTGAGCAGTTCTTC
TRBJ1-5 TRBD1 TRBV7-9 . CASSLGQGFDQPQHF TGTGCCAGCAGCTTGGGACAGGGGTTCGATCAGCCCCAGCATTTT
TRBJ2-7 TRBD2 TRBV6-5 once CASSYSGLAGDSKYF TGTGCCAGCAGTTACTCAGGCCTAGCGGGAGATAGTAAGTACTTC
TRBJ2-7 . TRBV19 few CASSIDRRAYEQYF TGTGCCAGTAGTATAGACAGGCGGGCCTACGAGCAGTACTTC
TRBJ2-2 TRBD2 TRBV19 . CASTFLREGTPGGTGELFF TGTGCCAGTACCTTCCTGAGAGAGGGCACACCGGGGGGCACCGGGGAGCTGTTTTTT
TRBJ1-5 . TRBV2 . CASSVSGSGPPQHF TGTGCCAGCAGTGTAAGCGGGTCGGGGCCGCCCCAGCATTTT
TRBJ1-5 TRBD1 TRBV15 . CATSRDQGAHQPQHF TGTGCCACCAGCAGAGATCAGGGGGCCCATCAGCCCCAGCATTTT
TRBJ2-1 . TRBV29-1 . CSVGTDYNEQFF TGCAGCGTTGGGACAGACTACAATGAGCAGTTCTTC
TRBJ2-7 TRBD2 TRBV5-8 few CASSLARKAGVDHEQYF TGTGCCAGCAGCTTGGCCCGAAAAGCGGGAGTAGACCACGAGCAGTACTTC
TRBJ2-2 . TRBV6-6 few CASSVPGQNTGELFF TGTGCCAGCAGTGTACCGGGACAGAACACCGGGGAGCTGTTTTTT
TRBJ2-7 . TRBV6-1 few CASSDKGTGSYEQYF TGTGCCAGCAGTGATAAGGGGACTGGCTCCTACGAGCAGTACTTC
TRBJ2-2 TRBD2 TRBV5-6 . CASSRRLAGVTGELFF TGTGCCAGCAGCCGACGACTAGCGGGAGTTACCGGGGAGCTGTTTTTT
TRBJ2-3 . TRBV18 . CASSPTGLPASTDTQYF TGTGCCAGCTCACCCACAGGGTTACCAGCTAGCACAGATACGCAGTATTTT
TRBJ2-2 TRBD2 TRBV23-1 few CASSPRGLAPCTGELFF TGCGCCAGCAGCCCGAGGGGACTAGCGCCATGCACCGGGGAGCTGTTTTTT
TRBJ2-4 . TRBV30 few CAWSARRRSRVIQYF TGTGCCTGGAGCGCCCGAAGGCGGTCTAGAGTCATTCAGTACTTC